Listed below are T cell receptor beta chains from one sample, sequenced in a study of blood T cell repertoires in COVID-19. TCRdb's copy holds only in-frame clones and misses some; the assay was immunoSEQ multiplex PCR. This table has 160,000 or so clones, 80% to 90% appearing once. Sequencing was carried out using peripheral blood. The receptor source for this set is a man between 60 and 75 years old with acute or convalescent COVID-19. Each CDR3 is given with its conserved first and last residue. D genes are given only for firm matches. A row's size may be missing; if present it is once, few, many or a size class.

>.|TRBJ2-1|TRBV4-2|.
TGTGCCAGCAGTTTTACACAGGGAACGCAGTTCTTC
CASSFTQGTQFF
>TRBD1|TRBJ2-7|TRBV25-1|.
TGTGCCAGCAGTAAGACAGGGACGTACGAGCAGTACTTC
CASSKTGTYEQYF
>.|TRBJ1-2|TRBV11-2|.
TGTGCCAGCAGCCGGATCGGCGACAGGACCACTAACTATGGCTACACCTTC
CASSRIGDRTTNYGYTF
>.|TRBJ2-5|TRBV4-2|.
TGTGCCAGCAGCCAAGAGGACTTCATCAAAGAGACCCAGTACTTC
CASSQEDFIKETQYF
>.|TRBJ2-3|TRBV18|.
TGTGCCAGCTCACCTGAGGGGGGGGCAGGGGATACGCAGTATTTT
CASSPEGGAGDTQYF
>.|TRBJ2-7|TRBV30|.
TGTGCCTGGAGTCTGAGCTACGAGCAGTACTTC
CAWSLSYEQYF
>.|TRBJ1-5|TRBV3-1/TRBV3-2|.
TGTGCCAGCAGCCGGGACATCGGCCCTAGTCAGCCCCAGCATTTT
CASSRDIGPSQPQHF
>TRBD1|TRBJ1-1|TRBV19|once
TGTGCCAGTAGTGTCGACAGGGATACTGAAGCTTTCTTT
CASSVDRDTEAFF
>.|TRBJ2-7|TRBV11-2|once
TGTGCCAGCAGCGGTGGAGGCTACGAGCAGTACTTC
CASSGGGYEQYF
>TRBD1|TRBJ2-2|TRBV24-1|few
TGTGCCACCAGTGCCCTGCCGACAGGGGGCTGGACCGGGGAGCTGTTTTTT
CATSALPTGGWTGELFF
>TRBD2|TRBJ2-3|TRBV24-1|.
TGTGCCACCAGTGACCGCCAATCTAGCGGGGGGGTCTCAGATACGCAGTATTTT
CATSDRQSSGGVSDTQYF
>.|TRBJ1-6|TRBV18|.
TGTGCCAGCTCACCAGACCAGGGCTTTAATTCACCCCTCCACTTT
CASSPDQGFNSPLHF
>.|TRBJ2-7|TRBV24-1|.
TGTGCCCTTTTGTGGGGGCACCCCTACGAGCAGTACTTC
CALLWGHPYEQYF
>.|TRBJ2-2|TRBV30|.
TGTGCCTGGAGTAAAGGGGGGAACACCGGGGAGCTGTTTTTT
CAWSKGGNTGELFF
>.|TRBJ1-5|TRBV10-2|.
TGCGCCAGCAGTGAGAGCGGGGTAAATCAGCCCCAGCATTTT
CASSESGVNQPQHF
>.|TRBJ2-4|TRBV2|.
TGTGCCAGCAGTGAGTTCTCCCTAGCCAAAAACATTCAGTACTTC
CASSEFSLAKNIQYF
>.|TRBJ1-5|TRBV3-1/TRBV3-2|.
TGTGCCAGCAGCCAGGCGCGGGGGCAGCCCCAGCATTTT
CASSQARGQPQHF
>TRBD1|TRBJ1-1|TRBV11-2|.
TGTGCCAGCAGCTTAGTGGGACAGTCCATGGGGGAAAACACTGAAGCTTTCTTT
CASSLVGQSMGENTEAFF
>TRBD1|TRBJ1-2|TRBV7-9|.
TGTGCCAGCAGCTTTCCCGGGACAGGGGGTTCAAGCACCTTC
CASSFPGTGGSSTF
>.|TRBJ2-1|TRBV3-1/TRBV3-2|.
TGTGCCAGCAGCCAAGAGTCCAGGGAGGACAATGAGCAGTTCTTC
CASSQESREDNEQFF
>.|TRBJ2-3|TRBV5-4|.
TGTGCCAGCAGCTCGGCGGGCCGAGATACGCAGTATTTT
CASSSAGRDTQYF
>TRBD1|TRBJ1-2|TRBV9|.
TGTGCCAGCAGCGTAGCAGGGGCCAGGGGGCGCGATGGCTACACCTTC
CASSVAGARGRDGYTF
>.|TRBJ1-2|TRBV11-2|.
TGTGCCAGCAGCTCCGGTGGGGGGGTCTATGGCTACACCTTC
CASSSGGGVYGYTF
>.|TRBJ1-2|TRBV20-1|.
TGCAGTACTGAAAAATACACCTTC
CSTEKYTF
>.|TRBJ2-1|TRBV7-6|.
TGTGCCAGCAGCATTCTGAGGGTGATTGCGGACAATGAGCAGTTCTTC
CASSILRVIADNEQFF
>TRBD2|TRBJ2-5|TRBV2|.
TGTGCCAGCAGCTCAGGGCGGGGGGCTCAAGAGACCCAGTACTTC
CASSSGRGAQETQYF
>TRBD2|TRBJ2-3|TRBV14|.
TGTGCCAGCAGCAAACCTAGCGGGGGTACAGATACGCAGTATTTT
CASSKPSGGTDTQYF
>TRBD1|TRBJ1-1|TRBV11-2|.
TGTGCCAGCAGCTTAGTGACAGGGGGTAACACTGAAGCTTTCTTT
CASSLVTGGNTEAFF
>TRBD1|TRBJ1-2|TRBV3-1/TRBV3-2|.
TGTGCCAGCAGCTTCCGGGACAGGGGCTACACCTTC
CASSFRDRGYTF
>.|TRBJ1-5|TRBV27|.
TGTGCCAGCAGCTGGGCGCTCAATCAGCCCCAGCATTTT
CASSWALNQPQHF
>.|TRBJ1-1|TRBV7-9|.
TGTGCCAGCAGCTTACTTGGCTCTGAAGCTTTCTTT
CASSLLGSEAFF
>.|TRBJ1-2|TRBV5-1|.
TGCGCCAGCAGCTTGAGGGGACAAATTAACTATGGCTACACCTTC
CASSLRGQINYGYTF
>.|TRBJ1-5|TRBV6-6|.
TGTGCCAGCATTCCCTCGGGGGGCAACAATCAGCCCCAGCATTTT
CASIPSGGNNQPQHF
>.|TRBJ2-3|TRBV19|.
TGTGCCAGTAGTATGGGAATTGACAGTCCCCTACAGTATTTT
CASSMGIDSPLQYF
>TRBD1|TRBJ1-2|TRBV24-1|.
TGTGCCACCAGTGCCCGGACAGGGGCTGGCTATGGCTACACCTTC
CATSARTGAGYGYTF
>TRBD1|TRBJ1-1|TRBV9|.
TGTGCCAGCAGCGTAGCTCTTGGGGACAGGGGAGACACTGAAGCTTTCTTT
CASSVALGDRGDTEAFF